This T cell receptor beta chain was obtained from a study of blood T cell repertoires in COVID-19. Across the whole study: COVID-19 samples from acute and convalescent phases originated in the United States, Italy and Spain.

V was cut by 3 bases and J by 4 bases, with 11 bases left in between. The germline V gene has CDR1 SGHKS and CDR2 YYEKEE (reference sequence). The CDR3 covers 14 residues. In the original processing: Estimated nucleated cell counts came from reference gene primer amplification. TCRdb keeps only in-frame clones here, not all; method: immunoSEQ multiplex PCR. V and J calls and clone size are copied from that table; D and trimming were computed from the DNA. Of 200,000 to 250,000 clones detected, about 87% appear once; the ten largest clones hold around 2.7%. Cohort placement rested on clinical history that participants reported themselves.

The V and J genes are TRBV5-5 and TRBJ2-1, with D possibly being TRBD1 (5 bases). The sample consisted of PBMCs or T cells enriched from blood (not recorded which). The receptor was isolated from a woman in her twenties or thirties who had recovered from COVID-19. CDR3: CASSWGPGYNEQFF. Written as DNA, the CDR3 is TGTGCCAGCAGCTGGGGCCCGGGTTACAATGAGCAGTTCTTC.